This T cell receptor beta chain was captured by sequencing in a study of T cells in Graves' hyperthyroidism and ophthalmopathy. Diagnostic decisions used clinical symptoms, serum thyroxine and TRAb, thyroid ultrasound and orbital computed tomography. From germline, CDR1 is LNHDA and CDR2 SQIVND (reference sequence). V was trimmed by 5 bases and J by 7 bases, leaving 14 bases between them. The CDR3 consists of 13 residues. RNA transcripts served as the template for amplifying TCR beta CDR3 regions. The HTBI primer set served for first-round RT-PCR of the TCR CDR3. TCRdb re-analysed the multiplex PCR reads in MiXCR, keeping a single row per CDR3 protein. The sample has roughly 250,000 distinct CDR3 sequences; 15% to 20% are singletons. This clonotype was detected only a few times.

The sequencing sample was made of blood. The genes are TRBV19 and TRBJ1-1; no reliable D call. This TCR derives from a young woman with Graves' ophthalmopathy. The CDR3 is CASSPRGKDEAFF. The CDR3 DNA reads as TGTGCCAGTAGTCCCCGGGGTAAGGATGAAGCTTTCTTT.